A single sample gave rise to the 27 T cell receptor beta chains below, sequenced in a study of T cells of healthy individuals. TCRdb ran MiXCR on the 5' RACE reads and lists one entry per CDR3 protein. Of about 96,000 distinct CDR3 sequences listed, approximately 18% are singletons. These receptor sequences come from a human donor in good health.

The sample holds many counts of this clonotype. As DNA, the CDR3 is TGCGCCAGCAGCCCTGGTGGAACCGGGGAGCTGTTTTTT. Its protein is CASSPGGTGELFF. The chain recombines TRBV4-3 with TRBJ2-2; D not certain. The CDR3 runs 13 residues. Trimming pared 4 bases from V and 5 bases from J, leaving 8 bases between. Germline loops: CDR1 LGHNA, CDR2 YSLEER.

This clonotype was recorded a few times. V is TRBV20-1 and J is TRBJ2-7, with D uncertain. Germline V lookup: CDR1 DFQATT, CDR2 SNEGSKA (reference sequence). The V end was cut by 3 bases, the J end by 12 bases, with 12 bases between. The CDR3 extends over 10 amino acids. CDR3 loop: CSARERAVYF. The CDR3 DNA reads TGCAGTGCTAGGGAAAGGGCAGTGTACTTC.

This clonotype was counted at least ten times. This rearrangement joins TRBV3-1 to TRBJ2-2, with D perhaps being TRBD1 or TRBD2 (5 bases each). Trimming removed 2 bases from V and 7 bases from J, with 11 bases in between. Germline CDR1 is LGHDT and CDR2 is YNNKEL (reference sequence). The CDR3 is made up of 14 amino acids. The CDR3 coding sequence is TGTGCCAGCAGCCAACGGGGCATTGGCGGGGAGCTGTTTTTT. This gives the protein CASSQRGIGGELFF.

The chain combines TRBV5-1 with TRBJ1-6; D is undetermined. Trimming took 2 bases from V and 7 from J, leaving 16 bases between them. The CDR3 length is 16 residues. Germline V gene sequence: CDR1 SGHRS, CDR2 YFSETQ. As DNA, the CDR3 is TGCGCCAGCAGCTTAGACGGACCCTTCGGCAATTCACCCCTCCACTTT. Translating gives CASSLDGPFGNSPLHF.

The sample holds a few counts of this clonotype. As DNA, the CDR3 is TGTGCCAGCAGCCCTTTTATATTGACTGGAGAAGAGACCCAGTACTTC. Its translation: CASSPFILTGEETQYF. J is TRBJ2-5 and V is TRBV7-9; D remains unclear. The CDR3 extends over 16 amino acids. Trimming stripped 5 bases from V and 3 bases from J, with 19 bases between. Germline V gene data show CDR1 as SEHNR and CDR2 as FQNEAQ (reference sequence).

The V and J genes are TRBV6-5 and TRBJ2-3; D is ambiguous. V lost 6 bases, J lost 5 bases, and 9 bases lay in between. CDR1 and CDR2 (germline): MNHEY, SVGAGI. CDR3 length equals 12 residues. Written as DNA, the CDR3 is TGTGCCAGCAGGGTAGCCGGAGATACGCAGTATTTT. Translation: CASRVAGDTQYF.

This clonotype was seen a handful of times. This sequence joins TRBV29-1 and TRBJ2-2; 8 bases are shared with TRBD1. Germline CDR1 and CDR2: SQVTM and ANQGSEA. The CDR3 has 16 amino acids. Trimming at V came to 5 bases and at J to 6 bases, leaving 14 bases not matched to a gene. CDR3 sequence: CSVLGDRDRHSGELFF. For the CDR3, the DNA is TGCAGCGTTCTTGGGGACCGGGACAGGCACTCCGGGGAGCTGTTTTTT.

V is TRBV5-1 and J is TRBJ2-3; 7 positions agree with TRBD2. There are 15 residues in the CDR3. The V gene end was trimmed by 4 bases and the J gene end by 4 bases; junction bases not matched to a gene: 9. Germline CDR1 and CDR2: SGHRS and YFSETQ. CDR3: CASSGLGGAPDTQYF. The CDR3 region has the DNA TGCGCCAGCAGCGGGCTGGGAGGGGCGCCAGATACGCAGTATTTT.

This clonotype was seen only a few times. The chain joins TRBV19 to TRBJ2-4; the match to TRBD2 covers 15 bases. The germline CDR1 and CDR2 sequences are LNHDA and SQIVND (reference sequence). This CDR3 has 18 amino acids. J was trimmed by 2 bases and V by 3 bases; bases with no gene match: 5. CDR3 residues: CASSIPGLAGGSKNIQYF. CDR3 in DNA: TGTGCCAGTAGTATTCCGGGACTAGCGGGAGGTTCCAAAAACATTCAGTACTTC.

The chain couples TRBV6-5 to TRBJ1-2; D call uncertain. The CDR3 has 10 amino acids. V was clipped by 9 bases and J by 7 bases, with 9 bases between them. Germline-derived CDR1 and CDR2 are MNHEY and SVGAGI. The CDR3 is CASAQGGYTF. CDR3 bases: TGTGCCAGTGCACAAGGTGGCTACACCTTC.

This clonotype was recorded only once. The rearrangement links TRBV6-2 or TRBV6-3 to TRBJ1-2, with D tentatively TRBD1 (6 bases). Germline CDR1 reads MNHEY; CDR2 reads SVGEGT. V dropped 7 bases and J dropped 2 bases, with 14 bases sitting between them. This CDR3 spans 14 amino acids. As DNA, the CDR3 is TGTGCCAGCAAGAACGGACAGTGGAACTATGGCTACACCTTC. It is translated as CASKNGQWNYGYTF.

This chain joins TRBV12-3 or TRBV12-4 and TRBJ2-2; 11 nucleotides line up with TRBD1. The CDR3 length is 16 residues. J was trimmed by 6 bases and V by 5 bases; bases with no gene match: 8. In DNA form, the CDR3 reads TGTGCCAGCAGTCCAGGACAGGGGGCTTTTCCCGGGGAGCTGTTTTTT. This sequence encodes CASSPGQGAFPGELFF.

This clonotype was detected a few times. This chain joins TRBV28 and TRBJ1-3; D unresolved. The CDR3 length is 14 residues. CDR1 is MDHEN, CDR2 SYDVKM, per germline. V lost 10 bases and J lost 4, with 17 bases in between. DNA for the CDR3: TGTGCCACATCGTCCGTTGCGGTAGGAAACACCATATATTTT. Translation: CATSSVAVGNTIYF. The full variable domain, in which reference TRBV28 and TRBJ1-3 provide the parts outside the CDR3, is DVKVTQSSRYLVKRTGEKVFLECVQDMDHENMFWYRQDPGLGLRLIYFSYDVKMKEKGDIPEGYSVSREKKERFSLILESASTNQTSMYLCATSSVAVGNTIYFGEGSWLTVV.

This clonotype was detected ten times or more. The chain has TRBV4-2 and TRBJ1-4; possible D gene TRBD1, 6 bases. Germline-derived CDR1 and CDR2 are LGHNA and YNFKEQ. This CDR3 comprises 15 residues. Trimming took 4 bases from V and 5 from J, leaving 14 bases between them. The chain's CDR3 is CASSLATGRNEKLFF. In DNA, the CDR3 is TGTGCCAGCAGCCTTGCGACAGGACGGAATGAAAAACTGTTTTTT.

This rearrangement joins TRBV29-1 to TRBJ1-5; possibly TRBD1 for D (6 bases). CDR1 SQVTM and CDR2 ANQGSEA come from the germline V gene. Trimming removed 4 bases from V and 1 base from J, with 8 bases in between. This CDR3 spans 13 amino acids. The CDR3 protein is CSVGTGSNQPQHF. The CDR3 DNA reads as TGCAGCGTTGGTACAGGGAGCAATCAGCCCCAGCATTTT.

The chain links TRBV20-1 to TRBJ1-5, with D possibly being TRBD1 (6 bases). Germline lookup yields CDR1 DFQATT and CDR2 SNEGSKA (reference sequence). Trimming left V 4 bases short and J 6 bases short, with 16 bases between. This CDR3 contains 14 residues. CDR3 nucleotides: TGCAGTGCTAACCCGGACAGTCTTAGTCAGCCCCAGCATTTT. Its translation: CSANPDSLSQPQHF.

This chain joins TRBV10-3 and TRBJ2-5; no clear D. Germline V gene data show CDR1 as ENHRY and CDR2 as SYGVKD. V was shortened by 8 bases and J by 2 bases, with 6 bases between the two germline ends. The CDR3 is 11 residues long. CDR3 sequence (DNA): TGTGCCATCGGGAAACAAGAGACCCAGTACTTC. Protein sequence: CAIGKQETQYF.

This clonotype appeared a few times. The chain combines TRBV3-1 with TRBJ2-7, with a tentative D call TRBD1 (5 bases). The V end was cut by 5 bases, the J end by 0 bases, with 11 bases between. CDR3 size: 14 residues. The germline V gene encodes CDR1 LGHDT and CDR2 YNNKEL (reference sequence). This chain's CDR3 is CASSFLTVSYEQYF. For the CDR3, the DNA is TGTGCCAGCAGCTTCCTGACAGTCTCCTACGAGCAGTACTTC.

There are many counts of this clonotype. The chain combines TRBV5-6 with TRBJ1-2, with D possibly being TRBD1 (6 bases). The CDR3 covers 16 residues. Per germline, CDR1 SGHDT and CDR2 YYEEEE. V was shortened by 7 bases and J by 2 bases, with 21 bases between the two germline ends. CDR3 in DNA: TGTGCCAGCCTTTTAATCAGGGGATTCGGCAACTATGGCTACACCTTC. Protein: CASLLIRGFGNYGYTF.

This clonotype was detected only a few times. The chain joins TRBV20-1 to TRBJ2-1; 10 bases map to TRBD2. After removal of 6 bases from V and 8 bases from J, the junction contained 4 bases not matched to a gene. CDR1 is DFQATT and CDR2 is SNEGSKA in the germline V gene (reference sequence). This CDR3 is built from 12 residues. The CDR3 loop is CSAQGLADEQFF. The CDR3 nucleotides read TGCAGTGCCCAAGGACTAGCGGATGAGCAGTTCTTC.

This clonotype has just a few counts. The chain uses TRBV6-5 and TRBJ1-1; D might be TRBD1 (6 bases). From germline, CDR1 is MNHEY and CDR2 SVGAGI. With 5 bases removed from V and 1 base from J, the gap between germline ends came to 14 bases. CDR3 length: 15 residues. CDR3 amino acids: CASSEWTGANTEAFF. The DNA for the CDR3 is TGTGCCAGCAGTGAGTGGACGGGGGCGAACACTGAAGCTTTCTTT.

This clonotype has more than one count but fewer than ten. The chain joins TRBV7-2 to TRBJ2-7; D is tentatively TRBD1 or TRBD2 (5 bases each). Germline V gene data show CDR1 as SGHTA and CDR2 as FQGNSA. The CDR3 has 15 amino acids. The ends were cut back, 4 bases at V and 1 base at J, with 14 bases in the middle. Here the CDR3 reads CASSWDGKSSYEQYF. CDR3 in DNA: TGTGCCAGCAGCTGGGACGGAAAGTCTTCCTACGAGCAGTACTTC.

J is TRBJ2-1 and V is TRBV28; unclear D gene. Germline V CDR1 and CDR2: MDHEN, SYDVKM. V was pared by 5 bases and J by 7 bases, with 18 bases between. The CDR3 runs to 15 residues. This CDR3 reads CASSPRVLVQNEQFF. The DNA of the CDR3 is TGTGCCAGCAGTCCCCGGGTACTGGTTCAGAATGAGCAGTTCTTC.

This clonotype appeared once. The V gene is TRBV7-6, the J gene TRBJ1-2, with TRBD1 identical over 9 bases. This CDR3 region has 15 residues. Trimming at V came to 8 bases and at J to 1 base, leaving 8 bases not matched to a gene. The germline CDR1 and CDR2 sequences are SGHVS and FNYEAQ. This chain's CDR3 is CASSRTGAVNYGYTF. CDR3 in DNA: TGTGCCAGCTCTCGGACAGGGGCTGTTAACTATGGCTACACCTTC.

This clonotype was seen only a few times. The chain employs TRBV9 and TRBJ2-5, with TRBD2 as a possible D gene (5 bases). Between the trimmed V and J ends, which lost 0 bases and 5 bases, there was a span of 14 bases. This CDR3 has 15 residues. Germline assignment: CDR1 SGDLS and CDR2 YYNGEE. CDR3 in amino acids: CASSVEGGRGETQYF. The DNA for the CDR3 is TGTGCCAGCAGCGTAGAAGGTGGGAGAGGGGAGACCCAGTACTTC.

Many counts were recorded for this clonotype. CDR3 bases: TGCGCCAGCAGTGAGGGCTATCGGGACACTGAAGCTTTCTTT. This encodes CASSEGYRDTEAFF. V usage is TRBV4-1 and J usage is TRBJ1-1; D gene unclear. V was trimmed by 6 bases and J by 3 bases, leaving 14 bases between them. This CDR3 is built from 14 residues. The germline V gene has CDR1 MGHRA and CDR2 YSYEKL.

This rearrangement joins TRBV6-2 or TRBV6-3 to TRBJ1-5; TRBD1 agrees at 7 bases. The CDR3 has 16 amino acids. Germline V CDR1 and CDR2: MNHEY, SVGEGT. V was pared by 5 bases and J by 6 bases, with 13 bases of the junction left unmatched. The CDR3 is CASSPGTVEWSQPQHF. CDR3 DNA sequence: TGTGCCAGCAGTCCTGGGACAGTCGAATGGAGTCAGCCCCAGCATTTT.